What follows are 10 T cell receptor beta chains derived from one specimen sequenced in a study of vaccination and CD4 T cells after COVID-19. No antigen is known for these receptors. The Oncomine TCR Beta short-read assay generated sequence data from the DNA of cultured CD4+ T cells. TCRdb re-called the PCR reads through MiXCR, storing one row per CDR3 protein. The sample carries 15,000 to 20,000 distinct CDR3 sequences, approximately 59% recorded once. As for treatment: roughly nine-day PBMC culture with coronavirus spike peptide pools or control peptides (ViraFEST assay). The specimen was CD4+ T cells from blood, cultured in vitro, collected after SARS-CoV-2 vaccination. The receptors were sampled from a human donor who had recovered from COVID-19.

The V and J genes are TRBV6-1 and TRBJ1-3, with D possibly being TRBD1 (5 bases). The V gene's germline CDR1 is MNHNS and CDR2 SASEGT. The germline V and J ends were trimmed by 6 bases and 8 bases, with 14 bases remaining between them. This CDR3 contains 13 residues. Here the CDR3 reads CASRLLGVDTIYF. The CDR3 bases are TGTGCCAGCAGACTACTGGGGGTGGACACCATATATTTT.

The CDR3 region has the DNA TGTGCCAGCAGTTACCCACTGGGACAGCTGAACACTGAAGCTTTCTTT. Residues: CASSYPLGQLNTEAFF. V is TRBV6-5 and J is TRBJ1-1, with 7 positions matching TRBD1. This CDR3 has 16 residues. V was clipped by 2 bases and J by 0 bases; unmatched bases: 6. The V gene's germline CDR1 is MNHEY and CDR2 SVGAGI.

The rearrangement links TRBV12-3 or TRBV12-4 to TRBJ1-2; a weak D match, TRBD1 (5 bases). The CDR3 loop spans 14 amino acids. V shed 5 bases and J shed 4 bases, with 14 bases lying between them. The CDR3 protein is CASSPPGALYGYTF. The CDR3 bases are TGTGCCAGCAGTCCCCCCGGGGCCCTCTATGGCTACACCTTC.

The chain couples TRBV6-5 to TRBJ2-7; tentative D call: TRBD1 (5 bases). CDR1 and CDR2 from the germline V gene are MNHEY and SVGAGI. This CDR3 is built from 13 residues. The V gene lost 2 bases and the J gene lost 3 bases, with 8 bases spanning the gap. CDR3 sequence: CASSYAGIYEQYF. The CDR3 DNA sequence: TGTGCCAGCAGTTACGCAGGGATCTACGAGCAGTACTTC.

The gene calls are TRBV20-1 and TRBJ2-7; maybe TRBD2 (6 bases). The length of the CDR3 is 16 residues. Germline V lookup: CDR1 DFQATT, CDR2 SNEGSKA (reference sequence). Trimming removed 0 bases from V and 0 bases from J, with 15 bases in between. For the CDR3, the DNA is TGCAGTGCTAGAGAGGAGGGACGGGGAAGCTCCTACGAGCAGTACTTC. This codes for CSAREEGRGSSYEQYF.

The chain links TRBV7-2 to TRBJ1-1; tentative D call: TRBD1 (5 bases). The CDR3 runs to 15 residues. Trimming took off 5 bases at V and 1 base at J, with 14 bases between the two ends. Germline CDR1 and CDR2: SGHTA and FQGNSA. As DNA, the CDR3 is TGTGCCAGCAGCACCCTTCGGGGCGGGAACACTGAAGCTTTCTTT. Its protein product is CASSTLRGGNTEAFF.

This clonotype occurred a few times. The gene calls are TRBV7-2 and TRBJ1-1; TRBD1 matches 8 bases. The CDR3 loop spans 15 amino acids. Germline CDR1 and CDR2: SGHTA and FQGNSA. After removal of 5 bases from V and 6 bases from J, the junction contained 11 bases not matched to a gene. The CDR3 is CASSLVGTGFSEAFF. The CDR3 DNA reads as TGTGCCAGCAGCCTCGTCGGGACAGGATTCTCTGAAGCTTTCTTT.

V gene TRBV12-3 or TRBV12-4 combines with J gene TRBJ2-7; no clear D gene. V lost 3 bases and J 6 bases, leaving 9 bases between the germline ends. This CDR3 is 12 amino acids long. The CDR3 DNA sequence: TGTGCCAGCAGTTTTCGTCCGGGCGAGCAGTACTTC. Protein sequence: CASSFRPGEQYF.

This clonotype has a handful of counts. The chain uses TRBV20-1 and TRBJ2-2; TRBD2 aligns across 7 bases. From germline, CDR1 is DFQATT and CDR2 SNEGSKA (reference sequence). The CDR3 covers 15 residues. The junction had 9 bases not matched to a gene; V was cut back by 3 bases and J by 5 bases. CDR3 in DNA: TGCAGTGCTAGGGTGGCTAGCGGACATACCGGGGAGCTGTTTTTT. It specifies CSARVASGHTGELFF.

V is TRBV6-5 and J is TRBJ1-1; TRBD1 is a possible D gene (6 bases). V gave up 2 bases and J gave up 6 bases, with 19 bases separating them. This CDR3 is built from 16 residues. The germline CDR1 and CDR2 sequences are MNHEY and SVGAGI. CDR3 nucleotides: TGTGCCAGCAGTTACGAATTAACAGGGAATTCTGCTGAAGCTTTCTTT. Its protein is CASSYELTGNSAEAFF.